Sequencing of this T cell receptor (beta chain) was carried out in a study of blood T cell repertoires in COVID-19. V gave up 1 base and J gave up 7 bases; unmatched junction bases: 2. The CDR3 runs 14 residues. CDR1 LGHDT and CDR2 YNNKEL come from the germline V gene (reference sequence). Per the original methods: Estimation of nucleated cell counts was performed using reference gene primer amplification. Profiled with immunoSEQ multiplex PCR; TCRdb holds only in-frame clones, not every one. D and trimming were read from the DNA, whereas the V and J calls and clone size are those reported in that table. The sample has about 100,000 clones; roughly 90% are singletons.

The sequence was collected from a man aged 55 to 69 with acute or convalescent COVID-19. Material: peripheral blood. The chain employs TRBV3-1 (or the pseudogene TRBV3-2) and TRBJ2-2, with 8 bases lining up with TRBD2. DNA for the CDR3: TGTGCCAGCAGCCAAGGGCTAGCGGGCGGGGAGCTGTTTTTT. It specifies CASSQGLAGGELFF.